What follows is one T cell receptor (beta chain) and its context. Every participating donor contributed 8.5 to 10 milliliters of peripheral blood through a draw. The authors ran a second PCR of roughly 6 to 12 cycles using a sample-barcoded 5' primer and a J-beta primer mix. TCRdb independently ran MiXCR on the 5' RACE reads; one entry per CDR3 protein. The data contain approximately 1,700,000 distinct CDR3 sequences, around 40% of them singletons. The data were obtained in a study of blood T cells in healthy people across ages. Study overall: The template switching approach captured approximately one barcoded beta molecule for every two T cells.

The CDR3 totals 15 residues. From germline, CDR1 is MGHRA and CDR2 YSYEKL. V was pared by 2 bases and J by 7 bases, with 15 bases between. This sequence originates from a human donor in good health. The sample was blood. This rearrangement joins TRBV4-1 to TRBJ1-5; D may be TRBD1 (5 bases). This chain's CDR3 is CASSQPDRESQPQHF. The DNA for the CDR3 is TGCGCCAGCAGCCAACCTGACAGAGAAAGCCAGCCCCAGCATTTT.